One sample yielded the 24 T cell receptor beta chains listed below, sequenced in a study of cytomegalovirus exposure and HLA in healthy donors. The PCR employed 60 Vbeta primers together with 13 Jbeta primers. The assay was immunoSEQ multiplex PCR, and TCRdb's table has in-frame clones only and misses some. The sample lists under 200,000 clones, around 74% occurring once. The specimen was PBMCs. These receptors all come from a female donor in good health and CMV-seronegative.

The V call is TRBV11-1, the J call TRBJ2-1; 8 bases map to TRBD2. There are 16 residues in the CDR3. Trimming at V came to 5 bases and at J to 7 bases, leaving 13 bases not matched to a gene. The germline V gene has CDR1 SGHAT and CDR2 FQDESV (reference sequence). This CDR3 is CASSQRTGLAGNEQFF. The CDR3 DNA follows: TGTGCCAGCAGCCAACGAACCGGACTAGCCGGTAATGAGCAGTTCTTC.

The chain is built from TRBV19 and TRBJ2-1, with 7 bases matching TRBD1. The CDR3 loop spans 14 amino acids. Germline assignment: CDR1 LNHDA and CDR2 SQIVND (reference sequence). V lost 8 bases and J lost 1; bases outside the gene matches: 5. CDR3 protein: CASSHRGSYNEQFF. CDR3 sequence (DNA): TGTGCCAGTTCCCACAGGGGTTCCTACAATGAGCAGTTCTTC.

This clone appeared a single time. The gene calls are TRBV19 and TRBJ1-1, with D possibly matching TRBD1 (5 bases). V dropped 5 bases and J dropped 8 bases, with 15 bases sitting between them. CDR1 is LNHDA, CDR2 SQIVND, per germline (reference sequence). This CDR3 region has 13 residues. The CDR3 protein is CASSFLRDSEAFF. As DNA, the CDR3 is TGTGCCAGTAGTTTCCTACGGGACTCGGAAGCTTTCTTT.

As DNA, the CDR3 is TGTGCCAGCAGCTTAGCGGGAGGATTCCAAGAGACCCAGTACTTC. Its translation is CASSLAGGFQETQYF. The genes are TRBV7-2 and TRBJ2-5; weak D call: TRBD2 (6 bases). The V end was cut by 0 bases, the J end by 1 base, with 9 bases between. The CDR3 is made up of 15 amino acids. Germline CDR1 SGHTA, CDR2 FQGNSA.

V gene TRBV6-6 combines with J gene TRBJ2-7, with TRBD2 matching 7 bases. V was clipped by 6 bases and J by 5 bases; unmatched bases: 10. The CDR3 loop spans 14 amino acids. Germline assignment: CDR1 MNHNY and CDR2 SVGAGI (reference sequence). CDR3 coding DNA: TGTGCCAGCAGGACGGGAGGAAATGGCCACGAGCAGTACTTC. Its translation: CASRTGGNGHEQYF.

V and J are TRBV21-1 and TRBJ2-1; TRBD2, as called in the table, went unchecked against the DNA. TRBV21-1 is shown as a pseudogene. This CDR3 region has 12 residues. The CDR3 bases are TGTGCCAGCAGCAAGGGAGCGGGGCTTATGTTCTTC. Amino acid sequence: CASSKGAGLMFF.

The CDR3 DNA sequence: TGTGCCAGCAGACCCACGACAGGAAAAAACATTCAGTACTTC. Translated, it gives CASRPTTGKNIQYF. J is TRBJ2-4 and V is TRBV11-2, with TRBD1 as a possible D gene (6 bases). Germline CDR1 and CDR2: SGHAT and FQNNGV. The CDR3 totals 14 residues. Between the trimmed V and J ends, which lost 6 bases and 4 bases, there was a span of 13 bases.

The chain has TRBV6-1 and TRBJ2-7, with 10 bases that match TRBD2. The CDR3 totals 15 residues. Trimming cost V 6 bases and J 5 bases; bases outside gene matches: 10. Germline-derived CDR1 and CDR2 are MNHNS and SASEGT. Here the CDR3 reads CASSITAGGPNEQYF. Here the CDR3 DNA reads TGTGCCAGCAGCATTACAGCGGGAGGGCCCAACGAGCAGTACTTC.

This sequence joins TRBV4-3 and TRBJ2-5; 7 nucleotides align to TRBD1. Germline V lookup: CDR1 LGHNA, CDR2 YSLEER. Trimming removed 0 bases from V and 7 bases from J; junction bases left unmatched: 8. This CDR3 is 15 amino acids long. Here the CDR3 reads CASSQDERGLGTQYF. CDR3 DNA sequence: TGCGCCAGCAGCCAAGACGAAAGGGGGCTTGGGACCCAGTACTTC.

The rearrangement uses TRBV7-2 and TRBJ1-2, with D unclear. This CDR3 has 14 residues. Germline CDR1 SGHTA, CDR2 FQGNSA. The germline V and J ends were trimmed by 3 bases and 2 bases, with 10 bases remaining between them. CDR3 region: CASSFISGNYGYTF. Written as DNA, the CDR3 is TGTGCCAGCAGCTTTATTTCGGGAAACTATGGCTACACCTTC.

The CDR3 DNA reads TGTGCCAGCAGCTCCCCTGGCGCAATGACGCGGGAGGTTTACGAGCAGTACTTC. Translating gives CASSSPGAMTREVYEQYF. The gene calls are TRBV11-2 and TRBJ2-7; 8 bases agree with TRBD2. Germline CDR1 is SGHAT and CDR2 is FQNNGV. Trimming removed 4 bases from V and 4 bases from J; junction bases left unmatched: 18. This CDR3 is 18 amino acids long.

The V gene is TRBV5-6, the J gene TRBJ2-7; TRBD1 aligns across 8 bases. V was clipped by 4 bases and J by 4 bases; unmatched bases: 4. The CDR3 length is 13 residues. CDR1 is SGHDT, CDR2 YYEEEE, per germline. The CDR3, as DNA: TGTGCCAGCAGCCCGGGACAGGTATACGAGCAGTACTTC. Translation gives CASSPGQVYEQYF.

The chain employs TRBV25-1 and TRBJ1-2, with 12 bases identical to TRBD1. J lost 3 bases, V lost 1 base, and 6 bases had no gene match. CDR1 is MGHDK and CDR2 is SYGVNS in the germline V gene. The CDR3 is 17 amino acids. In DNA, the CDR3 is TGTGCCAGCAGTGAATCCCTGGGACAGGGGGCGTACTATGGCTACACCTTC. Its protein product is CASSESLGQGAYYGYTF.

This rearrangement joins TRBV5-1 to TRBJ1-1; no firm D call. V lost 3 bases and J lost 7, with 10 bases in between. The CDR3 is 12 residues long. CDR1 and CDR2 (germline): SGHRS, YFSETQ. CDR3 sequence (DNA): TGCGCCAGCAGCTCAGGCGTTGGTGAAGCTTTCTTT. Amino acids: CASSSGVGEAFF.

The rearrangement uses TRBV12-2 and TRBJ1-1; the D call of TRBD1 is as the table states it, not checked on the DNA. TRBV12-2 corresponds to a pseudogene. CDR3 length: 18 amino acids. CDR3 bases: TGTGCAAGTCGCTTAGCCCAGGGACAGGGATACAGGAACACTGAAGCTTTCTTT. It is translated as CASRLAQGQGYRNTEAFF.

The rearrangement joins TRBV6-6 to TRBJ2-2; 10 positions agree with TRBD2. The CDR3 is 15 residues long. Per the germline V gene, CDR1 is MNHNY and CDR2 is SVGAGI (reference sequence). The V and J ends lost 2 bases and 3 bases, in that order; junction bases with no gene match: 0. The CDR3 is CASSYTSGDTGELFF. The CDR3 region has the DNA TGTGCCAGCAGTTACACTAGCGGGGACACCGGGGAGCTGTTTTTT.

This clone was seen only once. The J gene is TRBJ2-1, the V gene TRBV11-2; TRBD1 matches at 10 bases. Germline CDR1 SGHAT, CDR2 FQNNGV. There are 14 residues in the CDR3. V lost 4 bases to trimming and J lost 7 bases; unmatched junction nucleotides: 4. CDR3 sequence reads: CASSSPGQGNEQFF. DNA of the CDR3: TGTGCCAGCAGCTCTCCGGGACAGGGGAATGAGCAGTTCTTC.

This chain links TRBV28 with TRBJ2-1; 8 bases map to TRBD2. Germline assignment: CDR1 MDHEN and CDR2 SYDVKM. J lost 3 bases, V lost 6 bases, and 4 bases had no gene match. The CDR3 spans 14 residues. CDR3 in amino acids: CASSPGRGYNEQFF. CDR3 nucleotides: TGTGCCAGCAGCCCCGGGAGGGGCTACAATGAGCAGTTCTTC.

The chain couples TRBV9 to TRBJ2-3, with D perhaps matching TRBD1 (7 bases). Trimming took 4 bases from V and 2 from J, leaving 23 bases between them. Germline V gene lookup returns CDR1 SGDLS and CDR2 YYNGEE. The CDR3 runs 18 residues. The CDR3 DNA is TGTGCCAGCAGCCCACAGGCGTTGGCAGGGGGACTCACAGATACGCAGTATTTT. Its protein product is CASSPQALAGGLTDTQYF. Using reference TRBV9 and TRBJ2-3 for the parts outside the CDR3, the full variable domain is DSGVTQTPKHLITATGQRVTLRCSPRSGDLSVYWYQQSLDQGLQFLIQYYNGEERAKGNILERFSAQQFPDLHSELNLSSLELGDSALYFCASSPQALAGGLTDTQYFGPGTRLTVL.

V gene TRBV5-1 combines with J gene TRBJ2-4, with TRBD2 as a possible D gene (6 bases). The CDR3 length is 15 residues. Germline V lookup: CDR1 SGHRS, CDR2 YFSETQ. The germline V and J ends were trimmed by 0 bases and 0 bases, with 7 bases remaining between them. CDR3 sequence: CASSLDGGAKNIQYF. In DNA, the CDR3 is TGCGCCAGCAGCTTGGACGGGGGAGCCAAAAACATTCAGTACTTC.

The V and J genes are TRBV4-3 and TRBJ1-6; D might be TRBD1 (6 bases). Trimming cost V 0 bases and J 11 bases, with 14 bases left between them. CDR3 length equals 15 residues. Germline V gives CDR1 LGHNA, CDR2 YSLEER. Here the CDR3 DNA reads TGCGCCAGCAGCCAAGATGTACCAGGGGTGACACCCCTCCACTTT. Translated: CASSQDVPGVTPLHF.

V usage is TRBV6-5 and J usage is TRBJ2-7, with 7 bases aligning to TRBD2. With 4 bases clipped from V and 12 bases from J, the junction kept 18 bases outside the gene matches. The CDR3 totals 15 residues. CDR1 is MNHEY, CDR2 SVGAGI, per germline. CDR3 sequence: CASSSVTSSEGLVYF. CDR3 nucleotide sequence: TGTGCCAGCAGTTCCGTGACTAGCTCTGAGGGCCTTGTGTACTTC.

This clone was observed a single time. J is TRBJ1-1 and V is TRBV7-9, with D hard to call. This CDR3 has 13 amino acids. CDR1 is SEHNR, CDR2 FQNEAQ, per germline (reference sequence). The V gene lost 7 bases and the J gene lost 5 bases, with 14 bases spanning the gap. The CDR3, as DNA: TGTGCCAGCACCCCCACCGGTGTTACTGAAGCTTTCTTT. Encoded protein: CASTPTGVTEAFF.

The gene calls are TRBV11-2 and TRBJ2-7; 10 bases map to TRBD2. This CDR3 has 16 amino acids. Losses at the gene ends were 5 bases for V and 0 bases for J; bases not matched to a gene: 7. Germline V CDR1 and CDR2: SGHAT, FQNNGV. CDR3 protein: CASSPGLAHLSYEQYF. The CDR3 region has the DNA TGTGCCAGCAGCCCGGGACTAGCGCACCTCTCCTACGAGCAGTACTTC. The full variable domain, in which reference TRBV11-2 and TRBJ2-7 provide the parts outside the CDR3, is EAGVAQSPRYKIIEKRQSVAFWCNPISGHATLYWYQQILGQGPKLLIQFQNNGVVDDSQLPKDRFSAERLKGVDSTLKIQPAKLEDSAVYLCASSPGLAHLSYEQYFGPGTRLTVT.